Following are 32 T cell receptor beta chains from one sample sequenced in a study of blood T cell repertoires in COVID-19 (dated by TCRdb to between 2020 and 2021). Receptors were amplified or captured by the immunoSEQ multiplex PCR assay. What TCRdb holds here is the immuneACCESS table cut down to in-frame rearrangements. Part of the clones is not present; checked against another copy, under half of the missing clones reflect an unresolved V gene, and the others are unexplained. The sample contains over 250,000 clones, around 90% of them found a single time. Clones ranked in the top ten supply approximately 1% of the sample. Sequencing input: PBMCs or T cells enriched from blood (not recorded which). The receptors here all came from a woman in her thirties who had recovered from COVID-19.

Here the CDR3 DNA reads TGTGCCAGTAGTCCGAACCGGGCTATGGGACTCATGAACACTGAAGCTTTCTTT. Translation: CASSPNRAMGLMNTEAFF. The J gene is TRBJ1-1, the V gene TRBV19; possible D gene TRBD1, 5 bases. Looked up from germline, CDR1 is LNHDA and CDR2 is SQIVND (reference sequence). The V and J ends lost 5 bases and 0 bases respectively, with 22 bases between them. The CDR3 covers 18 residues.

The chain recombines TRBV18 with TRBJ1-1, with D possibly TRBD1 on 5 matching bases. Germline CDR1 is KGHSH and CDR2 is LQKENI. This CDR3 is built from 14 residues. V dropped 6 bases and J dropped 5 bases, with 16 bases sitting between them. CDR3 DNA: TGTGCCAGCTCCGCTGGTGGGGCGGGGACTGAAGCTTTCTTT. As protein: CASSAGGAGTEAFF. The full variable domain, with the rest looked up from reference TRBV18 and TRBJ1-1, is NAGVMQNPRHLVRRRGQEARLRCSPMKGHSHVYWYRQLPEEGLKFMVYLQKENIIDESGMPKERFSAEFPKEGPSILRIQQVVRGDSAAYFCASSAGGAGTEAFFGQGTRLTVV.

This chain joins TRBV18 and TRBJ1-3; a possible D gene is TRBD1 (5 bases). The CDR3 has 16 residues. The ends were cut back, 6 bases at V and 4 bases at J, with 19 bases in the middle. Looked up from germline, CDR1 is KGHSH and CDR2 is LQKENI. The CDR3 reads CASSPNFRDFGNTIYF. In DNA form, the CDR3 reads TGTGCCAGCTCGCCAAATTTTCGGGACTTCGGAAACACCATATATTTT.

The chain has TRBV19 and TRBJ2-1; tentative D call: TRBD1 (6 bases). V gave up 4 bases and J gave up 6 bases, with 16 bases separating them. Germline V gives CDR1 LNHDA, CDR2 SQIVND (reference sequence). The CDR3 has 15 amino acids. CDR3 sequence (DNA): TGTGCCAGTAGTACCCGGGACACCAAAGGCAATGAGCAGTTCTTC. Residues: CASSTRDTKGNEQFF.

CDR3 DNA: TGTGCCAGCAGCTCCGGACAGGAGGGAACAGATACGCAGTATTTT. Translation gives CASSSGQEGTDTQYF. This sequence joins TRBV11-3 and TRBJ2-3; D perhaps matches TRBD1 (7 bases). CDR3 length: 15 residues. With 4 bases removed from V and 3 bases from J, the gap between germline ends came to 14 bases. The germline V gene encodes CDR1 SGHNT and CDR2 YENEEA.

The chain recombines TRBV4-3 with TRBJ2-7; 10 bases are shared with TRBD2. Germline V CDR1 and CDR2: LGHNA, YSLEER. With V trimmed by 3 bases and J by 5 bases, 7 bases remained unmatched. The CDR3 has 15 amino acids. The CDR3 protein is CASSQEERGGNEQYF. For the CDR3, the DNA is TGCGCCAGCAGCCAGGAGGAGCGGGGGGGCAACGAGCAGTACTTC.

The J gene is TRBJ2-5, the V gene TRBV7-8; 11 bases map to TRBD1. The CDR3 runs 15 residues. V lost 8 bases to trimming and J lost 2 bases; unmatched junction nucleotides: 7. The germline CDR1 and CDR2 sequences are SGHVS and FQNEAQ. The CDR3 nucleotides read TGTGCCAGCGGGGTGGGACAGGGGGTACAAGAGACCCAGTACTTC. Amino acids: CASGVGQGVQETQYF.

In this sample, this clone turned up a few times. The CDR3 nucleotides read TGCGCCAGCAGCTATCGCTCCTACGAGCAGTACTTC. It is translated as CASSYRSYEQYF. The chain is built from TRBV5-1 and TRBJ2-7; D not certain. This CDR3 region has 12 residues. Trimming shortened V by 3 bases and J by 0 bases, and 4 bases separated the two germline ends. Germline CDR1 SGHRS, CDR2 YFSETQ.

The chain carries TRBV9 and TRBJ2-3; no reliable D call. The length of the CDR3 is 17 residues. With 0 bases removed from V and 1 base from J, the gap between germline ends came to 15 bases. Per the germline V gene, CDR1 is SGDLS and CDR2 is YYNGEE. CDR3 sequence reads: CASSVGPGSSGTDTQYF. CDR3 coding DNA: TGTGCCAGCAGCGTAGGCCCGGGTAGCTCGGGCACAGATACGCAGTATTTT.

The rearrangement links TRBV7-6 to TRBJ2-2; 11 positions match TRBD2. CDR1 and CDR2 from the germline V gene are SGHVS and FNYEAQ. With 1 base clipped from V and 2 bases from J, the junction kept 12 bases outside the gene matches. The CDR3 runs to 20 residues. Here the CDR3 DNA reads TGTGCCAGCAGCTTAGTAGGGGCTAGCGGGGGGCGACCTAACACCGGGGAGCTGTTTTTT. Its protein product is CASSLVGASGGRPNTGELFF.

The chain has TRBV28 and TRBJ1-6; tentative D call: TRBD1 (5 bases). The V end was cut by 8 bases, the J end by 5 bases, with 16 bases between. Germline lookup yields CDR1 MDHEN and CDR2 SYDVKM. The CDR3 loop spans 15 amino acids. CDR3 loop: CASLGGIIDNSPLHF. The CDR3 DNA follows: TGTGCCAGCCTTGGGGGGATTATCGATAATTCACCCCTCCACTTT.

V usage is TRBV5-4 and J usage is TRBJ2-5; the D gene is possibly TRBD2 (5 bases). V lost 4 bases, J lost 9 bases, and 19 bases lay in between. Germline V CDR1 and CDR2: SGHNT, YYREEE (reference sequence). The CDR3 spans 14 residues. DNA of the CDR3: TGTGCCAGCAGCGCCCGGACGGGGAAGCTGGCCCAGTACTTC. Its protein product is CASSARTGKLAQYF.

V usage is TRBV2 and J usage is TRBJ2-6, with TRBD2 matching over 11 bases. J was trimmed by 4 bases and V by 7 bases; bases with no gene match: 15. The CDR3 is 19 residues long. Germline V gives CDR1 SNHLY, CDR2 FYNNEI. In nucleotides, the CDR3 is TGTGCCAGCATCTCCAGGGGGGGACTAGCGGCTGTAGGGGCCAACGTCCTGACTTTC. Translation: CASISRGGLAAVGANVLTF.

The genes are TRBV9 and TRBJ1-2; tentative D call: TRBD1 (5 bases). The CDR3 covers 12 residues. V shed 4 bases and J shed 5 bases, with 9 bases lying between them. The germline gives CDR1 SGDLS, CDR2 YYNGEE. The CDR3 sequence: CASSKGLYGYTF. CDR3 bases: TGTGCCAGCAGCAAGGGACTGTATGGCTACACCTTC.

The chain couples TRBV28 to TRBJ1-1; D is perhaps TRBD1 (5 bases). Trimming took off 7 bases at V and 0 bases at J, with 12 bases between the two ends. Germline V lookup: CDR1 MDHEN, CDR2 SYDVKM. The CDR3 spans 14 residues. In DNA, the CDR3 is TGTGCCAGCAATAACCGGGGGTTGAACACTGAAGCTTTCTTT. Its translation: CASNNRGLNTEAFF.

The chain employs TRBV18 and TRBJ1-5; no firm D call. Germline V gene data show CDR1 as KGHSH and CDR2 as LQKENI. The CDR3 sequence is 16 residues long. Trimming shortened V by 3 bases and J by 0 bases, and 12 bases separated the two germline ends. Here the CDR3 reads CASSPWVRGSNQPQHF. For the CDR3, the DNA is TGTGCCAGCTCACCCTGGGTCCGGGGTAGCAATCAGCCCCAGCATTTT.

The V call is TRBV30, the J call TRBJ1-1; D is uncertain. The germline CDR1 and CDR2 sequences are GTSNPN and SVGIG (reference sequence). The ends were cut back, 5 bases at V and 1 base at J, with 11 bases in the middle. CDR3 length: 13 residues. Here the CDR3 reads CAWGRTQNTEAFF. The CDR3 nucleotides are TGTGCCTGGGGACGGACTCAGAACACTGAAGCTTTCTTT.

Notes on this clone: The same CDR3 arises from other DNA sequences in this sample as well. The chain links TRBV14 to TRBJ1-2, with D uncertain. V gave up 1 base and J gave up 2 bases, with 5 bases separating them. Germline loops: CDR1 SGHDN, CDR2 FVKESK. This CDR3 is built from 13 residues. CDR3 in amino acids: CASSQGANYGYTF. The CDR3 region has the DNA TGTGCCAGCAGCCAAGGCGCAAACTATGGCTACACCTTC.

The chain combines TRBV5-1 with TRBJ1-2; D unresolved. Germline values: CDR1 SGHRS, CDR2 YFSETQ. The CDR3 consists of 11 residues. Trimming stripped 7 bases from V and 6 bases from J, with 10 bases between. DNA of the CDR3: TGCGCCAGCGGCTCACTAAATGGCTACACCTTC. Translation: CASGSLNGYTF.

The CDR3: CASSDGTEAFF. The CDR3 DNA reads TGTGCCAGCAGTGACGGCACTGAAGCTTTCTTT. The gene calls are TRBV25-1 and TRBJ1-1; D gene uncertain. V was trimmed by 3 bases and J by 4 bases, leaving 3 bases between them. Germline V CDR1 and CDR2: MGHDK, SYGVNS. This CDR3 spans 11 amino acids.

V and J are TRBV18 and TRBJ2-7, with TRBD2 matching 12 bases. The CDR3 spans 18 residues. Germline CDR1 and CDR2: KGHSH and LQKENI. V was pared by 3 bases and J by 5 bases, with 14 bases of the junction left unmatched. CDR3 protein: CASSPQASGGASVNEQYF. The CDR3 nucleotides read TGTGCCAGCTCACCTCAGGCTAGCGGGGGGGCCTCGGTAAACGAGCAGTACTTC. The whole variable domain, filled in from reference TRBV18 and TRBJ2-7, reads NAGVMQNPRHLVRRRGQEARLRCSPMKGHSHVYWYRQLPEEGLKFMVYLQKENIIDESGMPKERFSAEFPKEGPSILRIQQVVRGDSAAYFCASSPQASGGASVNEQYFGPGTRLTVT.

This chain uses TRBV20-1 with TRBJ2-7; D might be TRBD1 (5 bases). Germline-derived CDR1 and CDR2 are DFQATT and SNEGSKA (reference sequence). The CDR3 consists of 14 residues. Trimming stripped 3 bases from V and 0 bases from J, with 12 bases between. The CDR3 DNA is TGCAGTGCTAGTAAACAGGTCCACTCCTACGAGCAGTACTTC. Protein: CSASKQVHSYEQYF.

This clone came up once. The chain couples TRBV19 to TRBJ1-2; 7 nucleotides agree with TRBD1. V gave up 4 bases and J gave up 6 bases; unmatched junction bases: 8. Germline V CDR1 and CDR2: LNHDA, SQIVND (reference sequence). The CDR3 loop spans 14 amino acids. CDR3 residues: CASSSVEGADGYTF. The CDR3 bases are TGTGCCAGTAGTAGCGTTGAGGGGGCGGATGGCTACACCTTC. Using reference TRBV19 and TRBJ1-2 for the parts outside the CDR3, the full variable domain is DGGITQSPKYLFRKEGQNVTLSCEQNLNHDAMYWYRQDPGQGLRLIYYSQIVNDFQKGDIAEGYSVSREKKESFPLTVTSAQKNPTAFYLCASSSVEGADGYTFGSGTRLTVV.

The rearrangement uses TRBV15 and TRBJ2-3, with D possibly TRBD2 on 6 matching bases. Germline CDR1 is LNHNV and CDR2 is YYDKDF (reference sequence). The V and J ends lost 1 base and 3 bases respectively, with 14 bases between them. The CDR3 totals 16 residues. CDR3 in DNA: TGTGCCACCAGCAGAGTACGGCCGGGAGAGACAGATACGCAGTATTTT. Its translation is CATSRVRPGETDTQYF.

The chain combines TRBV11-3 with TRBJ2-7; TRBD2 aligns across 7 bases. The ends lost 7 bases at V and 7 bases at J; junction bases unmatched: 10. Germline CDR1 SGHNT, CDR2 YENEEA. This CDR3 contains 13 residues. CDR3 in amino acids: CASTRQTGREQYF. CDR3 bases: TGTGCCAGCACCCGCCAGACCGGGAGGGAGCAGTACTTC. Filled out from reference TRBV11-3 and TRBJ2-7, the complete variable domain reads EAGVVQSPRYKIIEKKQPVAFWCNPISGHNTLYWYLQNLGQGPELLIRYENEEAVDDSQLPKDRFSAERLKGVDSTLKIQPAELGDSAVYLCASTRQTGREQYFGPGTRLTVT.

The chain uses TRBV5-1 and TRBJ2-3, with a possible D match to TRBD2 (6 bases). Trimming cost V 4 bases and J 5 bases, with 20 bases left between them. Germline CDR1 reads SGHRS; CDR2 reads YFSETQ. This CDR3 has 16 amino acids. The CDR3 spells CASSPQGVAVGDTQYF. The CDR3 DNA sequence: TGCGCCAGCAGCCCTCAAGGAGTAGCGGTTGGAGATACGCAGTATTTT.

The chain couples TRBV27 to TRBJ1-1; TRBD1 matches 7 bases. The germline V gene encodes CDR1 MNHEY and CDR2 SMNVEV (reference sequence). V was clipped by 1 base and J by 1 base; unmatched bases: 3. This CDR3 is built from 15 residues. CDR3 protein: CASSLLRGRNTEAFF. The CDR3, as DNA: TGTGCCAGCAGTTTATTAAGGGGGCGGAACACTGAAGCTTTCTTT.

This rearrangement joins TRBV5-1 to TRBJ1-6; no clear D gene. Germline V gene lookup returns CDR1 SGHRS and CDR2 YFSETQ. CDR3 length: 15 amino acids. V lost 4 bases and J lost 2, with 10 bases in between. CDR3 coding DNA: TGCGCCAGCAGCGAGTTAGATCCCTATAATTCACCCCTCCACTTT. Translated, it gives CASSELDPYNSPLHF.

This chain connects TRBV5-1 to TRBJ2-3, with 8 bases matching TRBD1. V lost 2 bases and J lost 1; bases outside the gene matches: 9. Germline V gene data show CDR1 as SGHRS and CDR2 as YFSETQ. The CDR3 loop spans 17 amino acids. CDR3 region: CASSLRSGTGGTDTQYF. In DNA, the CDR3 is TGCGCCAGCAGCTTAAGATCCGGGACAGGAGGCACAGATACGCAGTATTTT.

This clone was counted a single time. CDR3 nucleotide sequence: TGTGCCAGCAGTTACCTTATCGGGGATAGCAATCAGCCCCAGCATTTT. This codes for CASSYLIGDSNQPQHF. The chain carries TRBV6-6 and TRBJ1-5, with no clear D. Trimming removed 2 bases at V and 0 bases at J, with 11 bases between. The CDR3 loop spans 16 amino acids. Germline V gene data show CDR1 as MNHNY and CDR2 as SVGAGI (reference sequence).

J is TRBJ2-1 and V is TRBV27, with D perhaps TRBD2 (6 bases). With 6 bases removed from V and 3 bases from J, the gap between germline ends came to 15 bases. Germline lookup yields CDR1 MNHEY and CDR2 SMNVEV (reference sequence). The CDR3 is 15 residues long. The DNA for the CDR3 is TGTGCCAGCAGGGACTATACCAGAGTCTACAATGAGCAGTTCTTC. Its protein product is CASRDYTRVYNEQFF.

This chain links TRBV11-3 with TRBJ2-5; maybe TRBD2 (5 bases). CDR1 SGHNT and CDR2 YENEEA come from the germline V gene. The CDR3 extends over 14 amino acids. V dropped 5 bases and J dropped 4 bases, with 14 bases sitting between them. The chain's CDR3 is CASSTLVPRETQYF. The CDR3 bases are TGTGCCAGCAGCACACTAGTCCCCCGAGAGACCCAGTACTTC.